This TCR beta chain was profiled in a study of response to subunit inactivated influenza vaccine. With respect to this clonotype: Its matching antigen is unknown.

V shed 5 bases and J shed 4 bases, with 15 bases lying between them. The CDR3 loop spans 14 amino acids. Germline V CDR1 and CDR2: SGHVT, SQSDAQ. The study, taken as a whole, reports: That few new T cells are recruited by each seasonal influenza vaccination was the authors' suggestion.

TCRdb passed the RT-PCR reads through MiXCR, listing each CDR3 protein once. The sample includes about 570,000 distinct CDR3 sequences, over 9% seen only once; the top ten take about 11%. This same sample was also part of a study on T cells expressing NK-cell markers. As that report states: 5'RACE template switching built TCR beta cDNA with unique molecular identifiers. The authors derived TCR beta repertoires from sorted CD3+CD56+NKG2C+, CD3+CD56+NKG2C- and CD3+CD56-NKG2C+ T cells. Seven of the eight sequenced donors were HCMV-seropositive; one was seronegative. In 6 or 7 donors, dominant NKG2C+ clonotypes were roughly 1.0-7.0% of CD8+ T cells.

The sample in question was PBMCs from blood, obtained on the day of vaccination. V and J are TRBV7-4 and TRBJ2-7, with a tentative D call TRBD2 (5 bases). The receptor's source is a middle-aged man who received an inactivated influenza vaccine. Here the CDR3 reads CASSGVRALYEQYF. The CDR3 nucleotides are TGTGCCAGCAGCGGTGTGAGGGCCTTGTACGAGCAGTACTTC.